This T cell receptor (beta chain) was found in a study of CD8 T cells in Susac syndrome (dated by TCRdb to between 2018 and 2020). Some background on the complete study: The study used repertoire sequencing to test whether antigen drove CD8+ T cell activation and differentiation in Susac syndrome. The study at large found these results: The number of individuals in the TCR sequencing and HLA analysis was recognized as being relatively small.

RNA was extracted using the RNeasy kit, and about 0.45 to 1 microgram was reverse transcribed with random hexamers. TCR beta CDR3 regions were amplified with the immunoSEQ multiplex PCR assay covering 54 Vbeta and 13 Jbeta segments. To correct PCR amplification bias, a synthetic template baseline was used for both primer optimization and computational correction. Turning to the authors' computational methods: Reads were annotated to V, D and J genes according to IMGT and were analyzed with immunoSEQ Analyzer, with only productive sequences retained. Clonality was calculated as one minus the Shannon entropy normalized by log2 of the number of productive unique sequences. For each patient and control, public and private clones were evaluated among the 100 most prevalent clones. Susac-specific clones were defined as absent from healthy and MS cohorts, 850 to 1,300 published viral clones and other ImmuneACCESS disease sequences. TCRdb reworked the public reads: Q25 trimming with fastp, MiXCR clone assembly, productive beta chains retained. Merged by CDR3 protein, the rows form single entries marked with the most common genes and DNA. In this record, the V and J calls reflect TCRdb's handling and not the investigators' own analysis. For this sample the table gives 100,000 to 150,000 distinct CDR3 sequences, of which 90% to 95% were detected only once. The ten largest clones represent over 0.1% of the sample.

Remarks on this clonotype: There is no known antigen for this receptor. Base qualities are not at hand, and no much larger clone is one base apart.

Peripheral blood CD8+ and CD4+ T cells from healthy donors, Susac syndrome patients and multiple sclerosis patients were profiled using high-throughput TCR beta sequencing. Healthy donors were included as age- and sex-matched controls. CD8+ TEMRA cells were enriched by FACS, while bulk CD8+ and CD4+ T cells were purified by magnetic negative isolation. Blood was drawn into EDTA tubes, processed within 24 hours, and PBMCs were isolated by density gradient centrifugation. PBMCs intended for TCR sequencing were frozen in liquid nitrogen and were later thawed in a 37 degrees C water bath. Purity of sorted or isolated CD4+, CD8+ and CD8+ TEMRA cells was at least 90%. Relative to germline, V is 4 bases shorter and J is 2 bases shorter, with 9 bases between their ends. There are 14 amino acids in the CDR3, from cysteine to phenylalanine inclusive. The entry retains the CDR3 DNA only, 42 bases that are in frame from base 1. The germline V gene yields MDHEN for CDR1 and SYDVKM for CDR2.

Material: CD4+ T cells from PBMCs. The rearrangement combines TRBV28 with TRBJ1-5, with no confidently assigned D gene. The receptor's source is a human donor in good health. For the CDR3, the sequence is CASSSDGGNQPQHF. The bases read TGTGCCAGCAGTTCGGACGGAGGCAATCAGCCCCAGCATTTT.